The rows below give T cell receptor beta chains drawn from one sample of a study of T cell repertoires in cytomegalovirus infection. No antigen is known for these receptors. MiXCR, applied by TCRdb to the reads, yields one record per CDR3 protein. The sample yields tens of thousands of distinct CDR3 sequences, 20% to 30% seen once. The sample was CD8+ T cells from cultured PBMCs, taken from culture after CMV antigen stimulation. These receptor sequences come from a human donor in good health (CMV status not recorded). Some clones in this sample may be carry-over from other donors' samples. The CDR3 runs from the conserved cysteine through the conserved F or W. A D gene is named only where the DNA matches it firmly. Clone size is stated in some rows and not others, as once, few, many or a class when expanded.

NA,NA,TRBV6-2/TRBV6-3,TRBJ2-2,TGTGCCACACTAGGGTTAACCGGGGAGCTGTTTTTT,CATLGLTGELFF
TRBD2,NA,TRBV27,TRBJ2-3,TGTGCCAGCACCCAGCTAGCGGGGGAATTCACAGATACGCAGTATTTT,CASTQLAGEFTDTQYF
NA,few,TRBV5-5,TRBJ2-7,TGTGCCAGCAGCTGGACCTACGAGCAGTACTTC,CASSWTYEQYF
TRBD1,few,TRBV7-6,TRBJ1-2,TGTGCCAGCAGCAAACAGACAGGGGACTATGGCTACACCTTC,CASSKQTGDYGYTF
NA,few,TRBV27,TRBJ2-7,TGTGCCAGCGGGCAGGCCGTTTCAAAGAACGAGCAGTACTTC,CASGQAVSKNEQYF
TRBD2,NA,TRBV7-9,TRBJ2-2,TGTGCCAGCAGCCCACACTTCGGAATTCGGACTAGCGGTTCCAAAAACACCGGGGAGCTGTTTTTT,CASSPHFGIRTSGSKNTGELFF
NA,many,TRBV6-2/TRBV6-3,TRBJ1-3,TGTGCCAGCAGTACTCTTCGGGGACGCGGTAGAAACACCATATATTTT,CASSTLRGRGRNTIYF
NA,NA,TRBV2,TRBJ1-5,TGTGCCAGCAGTGAAGCGCTTCGGGAGAATCGCAATCAGCCCCAGCATTTT,CASSEALRENRNQPQHF
NA,few,TRBV3-1,TRBJ1-2,TGTGCCAGCAGCCAAGTTTCAGGAGTTTATGGCTACACCTTC,CASSQVSGVYGYTF
TRBD2,NA,TRBV27,TRBJ2-1,TGTGCCAGCAGTTCGGGACTAGCGTACAATGAGCAGTTCTTC,CASSSGLAYNEQFF
NA,NA,TRBV5-4,TRBJ2-7,TGTGCCAGCAGCCCCCCCAGGAAACCCTACGAGCAGTACTTC,CASSPPRKPYEQYF
TRBD1,many,TRBV7-9,TRBJ2-5,TGTGCCAGCAGCTACACCGGGACAGTCGAAGAAGAGACCCAGTACTTC,CASSYTGTVEEETQYF
TRBD1,few,TRBV27,TRBJ1-2,TGTGCCAGCAGTTCTGGACAGGGGGCTGGGTATGGCTACACCTTC,CASSSGQGAGYGYTF
NA,few,TRBV2,TRBJ1-5,TGTGCCAGCAGGGGGTATAGCAATCAGCCCCAGCATTTT,CASRGYSNQPQHF
NA,few,TRBV19,TRBJ2-3,TGTGCCAGTAGTATTGTGGGCGTTAAAACAGATACGCAGTATTTT,CASSIVGVKTDTQYF
NA,many,TRBV7-2,TRBJ1-1,TGTGCCAGCAGCTTAGACGGACAGGAAGCTTTCTTT,CASSLDGQEAFF
TRBD2,many,TRBV7-2,TRBJ2-3,TGTGCCAGCAGCTCTAGCGGGAGTGGTTGGGGCACAGATACGCAGTATTTT,CASSSSGSGWGTDTQYF
TRBD1,many,TRBV7-3,TRBJ2-3,TGTGCCAGCAGTCGGCCCCGGCAGGGGGCGACAACAGATACGCAGTATTTT,CASSRPRQGATTDTQYF
NA,NA,TRBV12-3/TRBV12-4,TRBJ1-5,TGTGCCAGCAGTTCGGCCCCTCAGCCCCAGCATTTT,CASSSAPQPQHF
NA,few,TRBV19,TRBJ2-1,TGTGCCAGTAGTGAAGGGACGGTGGGAGGTAATGAGCAGTTCTTC,CASSEGTVGGNEQFF
NA,once,TRBV27,TRBJ2-1,TGTGCCAGCAGTTTAACGAGAAACAATGAGCAGTTCTTC,CASSLTRNNEQFF
NA,few,TRBV14,TRBJ1-2,TGTGCCAGCAGCCAGACCCGGAACTATGGCTACACCTTC,CASSQTRNYGYTF
NA,few,TRBV10-2,TRBJ2-7,TGCGCCAGCAGTTCGACTGCCGGCTATTCCTACGAGCAGTACTTC,CASSSTAGYSYEQYF
NA,few,TRBV10-2,TRBJ1-2,TGCGCCAGCAGGCAGGGAAGTAGGTCGGGCTACACCTTC,CASRQGSRSGYTF
TRBD2,few,TRBV20-1,TRBJ2-1,TGCAGTGCTAGACTAGCGGGGGGACACAATGAGCAGTTCTTC,CSARLAGGHNEQFF
TRBD2,NA,TRBV6-1,TRBJ2-7,TGTGCCAGCACCAGGGTTTCTCGAGCGGGAGTCGGGGAGCAGTACTTC,CASTRVSRAGVGEQYF
NA,NA,TRBV7-9,TRBJ2-7,TGTGTCAGCAGCCTGCCAGACGGGGTAACCTACGAGCAGTACTTC,CVSSLPDGVTYEQYF
NA,many,TRBV7-9,TRBJ2-7,TGTGCCAGCAGCTCCGTCGGCAGGGGAGTCCCCCACGAGCAGTACTTC,CASSSVGRGVPHEQYF
TRBD2,NA,TRBV20-1,TRBJ2-1,TGCAGTGCTAGATCTCCCTCCCCCGTCGGGGGGAGGTCCTACAATGAGCAGTTCTTC,CSARSPSPVGGRSYNEQFF
TRBD2,few,TRBV20-1,TRBJ2-1,TGCAGTGCTAGAGATCTCGACGGGGGGGAGTCGGTTGAGCAGTTCTTC,CSARDLDGGESVEQFF
NA,few,TRBV29-1,TRBJ2-7,TGCAGCGTTAACTCCGGGACAAAAGCCTACGAGCAGTACTTC,CSVNSGTKAYEQYF
NA,NA,TRBV9,TRBJ2-1,TGTGCCAGCAGCGTAGCGGGTAACTCCTACAATGAGCAGTTCTTC,CASSVAGNSYNEQFF
NA,few,TRBV29-1,TRBJ2-7,TGCAGCGTTGAAGATCCAGCAGCCGACTCCTACGAGCAGTACTTC,CSVEDPAADSYEQYF
NA,NA,TRBV18,TRBJ2-7,TGTGCCAGCTCACTAACTCTCTTATCAGGGAATGCCTCCTACGAGCAGTACTTC,CASSLTLLSGNASYEQYF
NA,NA,TRBV11-3,TRBJ1-2,TGTGCCAGCAGCTTAAAGCCGGAAGGCGACGGCTACACCTTC,CASSLKPEGDGYTF
NA,few,TRBV4-3,TRBJ2-7,TGCGCCAGCAGCCAGCAGCTGGGAGGTCCTGCCTACGAGCAGTACTTC,CASSQQLGGPAYEQYF
TRBD1,few,TRBV19,TRBJ2-2,TGTGCCAGTAGTCCAGACAGGGTCGACACCGGGGAGCTGTTTTTT,CASSPDRVDTGELFF
TRBD2,few,TRBV27,TRBJ2-1,TGTGCCAGCAGTAGGACTAGCGGGGGGGCTAACAATGAGCAGTTCTTC,CASSRTSGGANNEQFF
TRBD2,NA,TRBV9,TRBJ2-5,TGTGCCAGCAGCGTAGCTGAGCGGGGGGGGGAACAAGAGACCCAGTACTTC,CASSVAERGGEQETQYF
NA,many,TRBV7-2,TRBJ2-1,TGTGCCAGCAGCTACCGCGGACCCTCCTACAATGAGCAGTTCTTC,CASSYRGPSYNEQFF
NA,NA,TRBV20-1,TRBJ2-3,TGCAGTGCTAGAGATCTGTTTGGGGCGAGCGATAGCACAGATACGCAGTATTTT,CSARDLFGASDSTDTQYF
TRBD1,few,TRBV28,TRBJ1-5,TGTGCCAGCAGGGACTTTTGGCCCTGGACAGGGGTGAATCAGCCCCAGCATTTT,CASRDFWPWTGVNQPQHF
TRBD2,NA,TRBV6-2/TRBV6-3,TRBJ2-7,TGTGCCAGCAGTTACTCGAGGGGGACTAGCGGGCCTCTTTCCTACGAGCAGTACTTC,CASSYSRGTSGPLSYEQYF
TRBD1,NA,TRBV4-3,TRBJ2-1,TGCGCCAGCAGCCAAGTTGACAGGGGGCTGGACAATGAGCAGTTCTTC,CASSQVDRGLDNEQFF
TRBD1,few,TRBV6-2/TRBV6-3,TRBJ2-2,TGTGCCAGCAGTTACCGGGACAGCAACACCGGGGAGCTGTTTTTT,CASSYRDSNTGELFF
NA,few,TRBV6-2/TRBV6-3,TRBJ2-5,TGTGCCAGCAGTTACGCCGGGACTCTCCGAGAGACCCAGTACTTC,CASSYAGTLRETQYF
NA,few,TRBV4-2,TRBJ2-3,TGTGCCAGCAGCCAAGTGGGGACAGATACGCAGTATTTT,CASSQVGTDTQYF
NA,NA,TRBV6-2/TRBV6-3,TRBJ2-1,TGTGCCAGCAGTTACTATCAGGGCACCTACAATGAGCAGTTCTTC,CASSYYQGTYNEQFF
NA,NA,TRBV12-3/TRBV12-4,TRBJ2-1,TGTGCCAGCAGTTTCGGGGGTGAGCAGTTCTTC,CASSFGGEQFF
NA,few,TRBV20-1,TRBJ1-2,TGCAGTGCTAGAGGTCCCAGGGTATCGTCTGGCTACACCTTC,CSARGPRVSSGYTF
TRBD2,many,TRBV6-1,TRBJ2-7,TGTGCCAGCTCCCCAACTAGCGGGGTTAAAGAGCAGTACTTC,CASSPTSGVKEQYF
TRBD2,many,TRBV7-4,TRBJ2-7,TGTGCCAGCAGCTCGACTAGCGCCTTACTTTCCTACGAGCAGTACTTC,CASSSTSALLSYEQYF
NA,NA,TRBV6-2/TRBV6-3,TRBJ2-7,TGTGCCAGCATGGACAGAAGCTCCTACGAGCAGTACTTC,CASMDRSSYEQYF